This TCR beta chain was found in a study of control samples from healthy donors and cancer patients. Libraries were prepared by immunoSEQ multiplex PCR; TCRdb keeps only in-frame clonotypes and omits some of them. The data contain 150,000 to 200,000 clones, 91% of them seen just once; the ten biggest clones take up about 1.6%. The material sequenced was blood. This clonotype was sampled from a woman in her thirties in good health.

The CDR3: CASSLGEGQEQYF. DNA of the CDR3: TGTGCCAGCAGTCTTGGGGAGGGGCAAGAGCAGTACTTC. The rearrangement joins TRBV12-3 or TRBV12-4 to TRBJ2-7; 7 positions agree with TRBD2. V lost 5 bases and J lost 7; bases outside the gene matches: 8. This CDR3 spans 13 amino acids.